This record concerns one T cell receptor (beta chain) sequence. Its antigen remains unknown. V lost 3 bases and J lost 1, with 16 bases in between. From germline, CDR1 is DFQATT and CDR2 SNEGSKA (reference sequence). The CDR3 has 16 residues. One entry per CDR3 protein, called by TCRdb with MiXCR from the PCR reads. The data hold 20,000 to 25,000 distinct CDR3 sequences, with around three fifths observed a single time. This record comes from a study of vaccination and CD4 T cells after COVID-19. Study overall: Investigators drew the post-COVID samples a median around 100 days after diagnosis, with a range of 35 to 161. The interval from dose two to post-vaccine sampling had a median of approximately 70 days, and it ranged from 14 to 241. Study observations and caveats: Within the convalescent patients, a median about 89% of the SARS-CoV-2-reactive clones were ones that appeared only post-vaccination. Convalescent patients' clones that were vaccine-specific were spike mono-reactive in 304 of 307 cases.

The sequence derives from a human donor who had recovered from COVID-19. The sequencing used CD4+ T cells from blood, collected before SARS-CoV-2 vaccination. V is TRBV20-1 and J is TRBJ1-5; D unresolved. The CDR3 protein is CSARGSDSGSNQPQHF. The CDR3 bases are TGCAGTGCTAGGGGATCCGATTCCGGAAGCAATCAGCCCCAGCATTTT.